The 14 T cell receptor beta chains in this list originate from one sample, sequenced in a study of stem cell transplantation in POMP-related autoinflammatory disease. This table comes from immunoSEQ multiplex PCR, and its TCRdb copy is limited to in-frame clones, with some not included. The profile covers 68,000 or so clones, with roughly 91% appearing a single time and around 0.72% taken by the ten largest. This material consisted of CD4+ T cells from PBMCs, taken after stem cell transplantation. All receptors derive from a human patient with POMP-related autoinflammation and immune dysregulation (PRAID). Some T cells may be the graft donor's.

This clone occurred once. The rearrangement uses TRBV5-5 and TRBJ2-3; 7 bases align to TRBD1. The CDR3 is 13 residues long. After removal of 4 bases from V and 3 bases from J, the junction contained 2 bases not matched to a gene. Germline values: CDR1 SGHKS, CDR2 YYEKEE (reference sequence). In DNA, the CDR3 is TGTGCCAGCAGCGCAGGGGGAACAGATACGCAGTATTTT. As protein: CASSAGGTDTQYF. The whole variable domain, filled in from reference TRBV5-5 and TRBJ2-3, reads DAGVTQSPTHLIKTRGQQVTLRCSPISGHKSVSWYQQVLGQGPQFIFQYYEKEERGRGNFPDRFSARQFPNYSSELNVNALLLGDSALYLCASSAGGTDTQYFGPGTRLTVL.

This sequence joins TRBV7-9 and TRBJ2-1; maybe TRBD2 (5 bases). V lost 5 bases and J 10 bases, leaving 12 bases between the germline ends. Germline V lookup: CDR1 SEHNR, CDR2 FQNEAQ (reference sequence). The CDR3 extends over 12 amino acids. The CDR3 sequence is CASSPEGWEQFF. In nucleotides, the CDR3 is TGTGCCAGCAGCCCCGAGGGATGGGAGCAGTTCTTC.

This chain connects TRBV5-1 to TRBJ1-2; the match to TRBD1 covers 10 bases. Germline V gene lookup returns CDR1 SGHRS and CDR2 YFSETQ. The CDR3 is made up of 15 amino acids. Trimming took 0 bases from V and 3 from J; bases not matched to a gene: 2. The CDR3 sequence is CASSLAGQGDYGYTF. As DNA, the CDR3 is TGCGCCAGCAGCTTGGCCGGACAGGGGGACTATGGCTACACCTTC.

The V and J genes are TRBV4-1 and TRBJ1-6, with a tentative D call TRBD1 (5 bases). Trimming shortened V by 4 bases and J by 9 bases, and 19 bases separated the two germline ends. CDR1 and CDR2 (germline): MGHRA, YSYEKL. The CDR3 has 16 amino acids. The CDR3 here is CASSPLGTPIGSPLHF. The CDR3 region has the DNA TGCGCCAGCAGCCCCCTCGGGACCCCCATTGGTTCACCCCTCCACTTT.

The chain combines TRBV3-1 (or the pseudogene TRBV3-2) with TRBJ2-1; perhaps TRBD2 as D (6 bases). CDR3 size: 16 residues. The germline gives CDR1 LGHDT, CDR2 YNNKEL (reference sequence). Trimming shortened V by 1 base and J by 2 bases, and 12 bases separated the two germline ends. In DNA, the CDR3 is TGTGCCAGCAGCCAAGGGTTTGGGGGGACCTACAATGAGCAGTTCTTC. This sequence encodes CASSQGFGGTYNEQFF.

The genes are TRBV24-1 and TRBJ1-5; D call uncertain. This CDR3 contains 14 residues. Trimming took off 3 bases at V and 5 bases at J, with 10 bases between the two ends. Germline CDR1 KGHDR, CDR2 SFDVKD. The CDR3 reads CATSDHQDYQPQHF. CDR3 DNA: TGTGCCACCAGTGATCACCAGGATTATCAGCCCCAGCATTTT.

The rearrangement uses TRBV21-1 and TRBJ2-2; TRBD1 reflects the table's D call only, with no check against the DNA. TRBV21-1 is designated a pseudogene. The CDR3 totals 15 residues. CDR3 sequence reads: CASSNFGQPTGELFF. CDR3 nucleotide sequence: TGTGCCAGCAGCAATTTTGGACAGCCCACCGGGGAGCTGTTTTTT.

V is TRBV12-3 or TRBV12-4 and J is TRBJ2-7, with TRBD1 matching over 9 bases. The CDR3 length is 13 residues. The J segment lost 5 bases and the V segment lost 6 bases, leaving 5 bases of the junction unmatched. This chain's CDR3 is CASSLHRGHEQYF. The CDR3 DNA reads TGTGCCAGCAGCCTTCACAGGGGGCACGAGCAGTACTTC.

The chain uses TRBV5-1 and TRBJ2-1; D not resolved. The CDR3 extends over 13 amino acids. Trimming took 4 bases from V and 6 from J, leaving 11 bases between them. Germline-derived CDR1 and CDR2 are SGHRS and YFSETQ. CDR3 loop: CASSPLKGNEQFF. The CDR3 DNA reads as TGCGCCAGCAGCCCCCTAAAGGGCAATGAGCAGTTCTTC.

The gene calls are TRBV5-1 and TRBJ2-7; perhaps TRBD1 as D (6 bases). Per germline, CDR1 SGHRS and CDR2 YFSETQ. Trimming pared 6 bases from V and 7 bases from J, leaving 20 bases between. The CDR3 has 14 amino acids. CDR3 sequence reads: CASTMTGLGEEQYF. The CDR3 DNA reads TGCGCCAGCACCATGACAGGCCTAGGGGAAGAGCAGTACTTC. The full variable domain, completed using reference TRBV5-1 and TRBJ2-7, is KAGVTQTPRYLIKTRGQQVTLSCSPISGHRSVSWYQQTPGQGLQFLFEYFSETQRNKGNFPGRFSGRQFSNSRSEMNVSTLELGDSALYLCASTMTGLGEEQYFGPGTRLTVT.

This chain connects TRBV18 to TRBJ2-5; unclear D gene. This CDR3 is built from 13 residues. Trimming left V 0 bases short and J 5 bases short, with 7 bases between. In germline, CDR1 is KGHSH, CDR2 LQKENI. The CDR3 loop reads CASSPPPLETQYF. In DNA, the CDR3 is TGTGCCAGCTCACCACCACCTTTGGAGACCCAGTACTTC.

The chain links TRBV3-1 (or the pseudogene TRBV3-2) to TRBJ2-6; 7 bases match TRBD2. V lost 4 bases, J lost 1 base, and 4 bases stayed unmatched. The CDR3 runs 16 residues. Per the germline V gene, CDR1 is LGHDT and CDR2 is YNNKEL (reference sequence). The CDR3: CASSRLGGSGANVLTF. The CDR3 nucleotides are TGTGCCAGCAGCCGCCTGGGAGGGTCTGGGGCCAACGTCCTGACTTTC.

The chain joins TRBV6-5 to TRBJ2-7; D is undetermined. Germline values: CDR1 MNHEY, CDR2 SVGAGI. Trimming cost V 6 bases and J 9 bases, with 15 bases left between them. This CDR3 is 12 amino acids long. In DNA, the CDR3 is TGTGCCAGCAGCCTTAGTTCGGCCCGGCAGTACTTC. Protein: CASSLSSARQYF.

The CDR3 bases are TGTGCCAGTCGTCGGGATGAAAAACTGTTTTTT. Translating it yields CASRRDEKLFF. V and J are TRBV28 and TRBJ1-4; D not certain. The CDR3 consists of 11 residues. Deletions cut 9 bases from V and 6 bases from J, with 8 bases between. Germline-derived CDR1 and CDR2 are MDHEN and SYDVKM. Combining the CDR3 with reference TRBV28 and TRBJ1-4 gives the whole variable domain DVKVTQSSRYLVKRTGEKVFLECVQDMDHENMFWYRQDPGLGLRLIYFSYDVKMKEKGDIPEGYSVSREKKERFSLILESASTNQTSMYLCASRRDEKLFFGSGTQLSVL.